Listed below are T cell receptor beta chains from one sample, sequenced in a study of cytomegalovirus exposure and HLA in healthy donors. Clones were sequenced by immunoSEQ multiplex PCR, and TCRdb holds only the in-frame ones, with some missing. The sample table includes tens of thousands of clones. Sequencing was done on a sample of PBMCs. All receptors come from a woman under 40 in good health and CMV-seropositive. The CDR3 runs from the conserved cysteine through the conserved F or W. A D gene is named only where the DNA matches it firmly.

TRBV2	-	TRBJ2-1	CASSEIQEQFF	TGTGCCAGCAGTGAAATCCAGGAGCAGTTCTTC
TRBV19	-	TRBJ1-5	CASSIGGRFDQPQHF	TGTGCCAGTAGTATAGGGGGCCGATTTGATCAGCCCCAGCATTTT
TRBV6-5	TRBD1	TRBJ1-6	CASSFDRGGSPLHF	TGTGCCAGCAGCTTTGACAGGGGAGGCTCACCCCTCCACTTT
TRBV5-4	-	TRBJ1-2	CASSLNNDYGYTF	TGTGCCAGCAGCTTGAACAATGACTATGGCTACACCTTC
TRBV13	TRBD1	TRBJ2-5	CASSQTGQGLSQETQYF	TGTGCCAGCAGCCAGACGGGACAGGGGCTTTCTCAAGAGACCCAGTACTTC
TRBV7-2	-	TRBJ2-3	CASTQGAGAAGDTQYF	TGTGCCAGCACCCAAGGTGCGGGGGCGGCGGGAGATACGCAGTATTTT
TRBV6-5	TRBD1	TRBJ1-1	CASSAQGAHTEAFF	TGTGCCAGCAGTGCACAGGGGGCTCACACTGAAGCTTTCTTT
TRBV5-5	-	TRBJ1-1	CASSWGTPVARTEAFF	TGTGCCAGCAGCTGGGGGACACCCGTTGCTCGGACTGAAGCTTTCTTT
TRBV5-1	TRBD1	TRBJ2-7	CASRTGPTSYEQYF	TGCGCCAGCCGGACAGGACCAACCTCCTACGAGCAGTACTTC
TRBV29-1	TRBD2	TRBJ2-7	CSALSGGEQYF	TGCAGCGCCCTTTCGGGGGGCGAGCAGTACTTC
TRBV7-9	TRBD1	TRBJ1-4	CASSPRDREVEKLFF	TGTGCCAGCAGCCCCAGGGACAGGGAGGTTGAAAAACTGTTTTTT
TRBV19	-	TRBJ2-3	CASSIPGDTQYF	TGTGCCAGTAGTATTCCTGGCGATACGCAGTATTTT
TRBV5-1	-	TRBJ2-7	CASSLVPLPSAYEQYF	TGCGCCAGCAGCTTAGTACCCTTACCGAGCGCCTACGAGCAGTACTTC
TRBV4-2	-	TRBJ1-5	CASSPLVGQAQHF	TGTGCCAGCAGCCCTCTGGTAGGCCAGGCCCAGCATTTT
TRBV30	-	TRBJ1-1	CAWSGGNTEAFF	TGTGCCTGGAGCGGCGGGAACACTGAAGCTTTCTTT
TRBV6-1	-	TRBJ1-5	CASTPTRSNQPQHF	TGTGCCAGCACCCCAACCAGAAGCAATCAGCCCCAGCATTTT
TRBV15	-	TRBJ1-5	CATSRDRNREISNQPQHF	TGTGCCACCAGCAGAGATCGGAACAGGGAAATTAGCAATCAGCCCCAGCATTTT
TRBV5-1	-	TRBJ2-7	CASSLEPTAYEQYF	TGCGCCAGCAGCTTGGAACCCACAGCCTACGAGCAGTACTTC
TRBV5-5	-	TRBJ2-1	CASSSSLFGHVYNEQFF	TGTGCCAGCAGCTCGTCATTATTTGGACACGTCTACAATGAGCAGTTCTTC
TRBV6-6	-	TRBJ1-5	CASSYLRGSNQPQHF	TGTGCCAGCAGTTACCTTAGGGGTTCAAATCAGCCCCAGCATTTT
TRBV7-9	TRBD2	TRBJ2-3	CASTESGGFTDTQYF	TGTGCCAGCACCGAGAGCGGGGGGTTCACAGATACGCAGTATTTT
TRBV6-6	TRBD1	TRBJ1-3	CASSPGTVGNTIYF	TGTGCCAGCAGCCCTGGGACAGTTGGAAACACCATATATTTT
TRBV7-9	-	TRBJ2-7	CASSGARIYEQYF	TGTGCCAGCAGCGGGGCTAGGATCTACGAGCAGTACTTC
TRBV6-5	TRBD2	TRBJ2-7	CASRKAGAPYEQYF	TGTGCCAGCAGAAAAGCGGGGGCCCCCTACGAGCAGTACTTC
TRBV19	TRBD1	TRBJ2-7	CASSTGTGAPYEQYF	TGTGCCAGTAGTACCGGGACAGGGGCCCCCTACGAGCAGTACTTC
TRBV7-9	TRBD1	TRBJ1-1	CASRPDRGPEAFF	TGTGCCAGCAGGCCCGACAGGGGGCCTGAAGCTTTCTTT
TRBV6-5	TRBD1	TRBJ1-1	CASSSGQGGTEAFF	TGTGCCAGCAGTAGCGGACAGGGAGGAACTGAAGCTTTCTTT
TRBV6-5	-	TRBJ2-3	CASSYSAGTSTDTQYF	TGTGCCAGCAGTTACTCGGCAGGGACTAGCACAGATACGCAGTATTTT
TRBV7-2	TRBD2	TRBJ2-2	CASSPPAGGLTGELFF	TGTGCCAGCAGCCCCCCAGCGGGGGGGCTAACCGGGGAGCTGTTTTTT
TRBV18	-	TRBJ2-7	CASSPPSYEQYF	TGTGCCAGCTCACCACCCTCCTACGAGCAGTACTTC
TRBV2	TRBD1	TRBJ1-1	CASMKDRSDTEAFF	TGTGCCAGCATGAAGGACAGGTCGGACACTGAAGCTTTCTTT
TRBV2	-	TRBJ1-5	CASRAGGLEQPQHF	TGTGCCAGCCGTGCCGGGGGGCTAGAACAGCCCCAGCATTTT
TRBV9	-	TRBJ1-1	CASSVGGMAAGAAFF	TGTGCCAGCAGCGTAGGAGGTATGGCTGCTGGGGCGGCTTTCTTT
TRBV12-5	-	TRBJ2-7	CASGLIGEQYF	TGTGCTAGTGGTTTAATCGGTGAGCAGTACTTC
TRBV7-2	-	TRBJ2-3	CASSPGLPKRDTQYF	TGTGCCAGCAGTCCGGGACTCCCAAAGAGAGATACGCAGTATTTT
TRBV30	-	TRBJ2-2	CAWSSQTGELFF	TGTGCCTGGAGTTCGCAGACCGGGGAGCTGTTTTTT
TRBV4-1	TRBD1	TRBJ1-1	CASSQETGATNTEAFF	TGCGCCAGCAGCCAAGAAACAGGGGCTACGAACACTGAAGCTTTCTTT
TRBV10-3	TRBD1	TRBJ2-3	CAIRPETGIADTQYF	TGTGCCATCAGGCCGGAGACAGGGATAGCAGATACGCAGTATTTT
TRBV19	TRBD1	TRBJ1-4	CASSRALRGTGAEKLFF	TGTGCCAGTAGTCGCGCCCTCAGGGGGACAGGGGCAGAAAAACTGTTTTTT
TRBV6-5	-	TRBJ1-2	CASSYSRTAFGYTF	TGTGCCAGCAGTTACTCGAGGACAGCCTTCGGCTACACCTTC
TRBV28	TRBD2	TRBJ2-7	CASSLKSGGVDYEQYF	TGTGCCAGCAGTTTGAAGAGCGGGGGAGTCGATTACGAGCAGTACTTC
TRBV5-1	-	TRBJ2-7	CASRRSENLGPYEQYF	TGCGCCAGCAGAAGATCGGAGAATCTAGGCCCCTACGAGCAGTACTTC
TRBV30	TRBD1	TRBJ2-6	CAWGQGASGANVLTF	TGTGCCTGGGGACAGGGGGCGAGTGGGGCCAACGTCCTGACTTTC
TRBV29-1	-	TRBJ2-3	CSVPGTWGTQYF	TGCAGCGTTCCCGGGACTTGGGGTACGCAGTATTTT
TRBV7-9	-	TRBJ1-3	CASSPRGNSGNTIYF	TGTGCCAGCAGCCCCCGCGGGAACTCTGGAAACACCATATATTTT
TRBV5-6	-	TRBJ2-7	CASSFDPVGGEQYF	TGTGCCAGCAGCTTCGACCCGGTGGGAGGAGAGCAGTACTTC
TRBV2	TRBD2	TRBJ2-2	CASSVAGTNTGELFF	TGTGCCAGCAGCGTAGCGGGAACGAACACCGGGGAGCTGTTTTTT